Listed below are T cell receptor beta chains from one sample, sequenced in a study of T cells in tuberculosis. TCRdb keeps only in-frame clones here, not all; method: immunoSEQ multiplex PCR. There are 85,000 to 90,000 clones in the sample; approximately 91% occur only once, and approximately 2% lies in the top ten. Material: CD1b-GMM tetramer-negative cells sorted from PBMCs. The receptors were sampled from an adult woman with latent tuberculosis. The CDR3 runs from the conserved cysteine through the conserved F or W. The order of the fields is J gene, D gene, V gene, clone size, CDR3 protein, CDR3 DNA. The D gene is left open where the match is weak. Not all rows give a size; the values are once, few, many and, for expanded clones, a class.

TRBJ2-7 | TRBD1 | TRBV7-2 | - | CASSETTGGEQYF | TGTGCCAGCAGCGAAACGACAGGGGGCGAGCAGTACTTC
TRBJ1-5 | - | TRBV7-9 | - | CASSLVGGGQPQHF | TGTGCCAGCAGCTTAGTGGGGGGGGGTCAGCCCCAGCATTTT
TRBJ2-3 | - | TRBV4-2 | once | CASSQTTGPPTDTQYF | TGTGCCAGCAGCCAGACGACAGGTCCCCCAACGGATACGCAGTATTTT
TRBJ1-4 | - | TRBV27 | - | CASSLGWGPNEKLFF | TGTGCCAGCAGTTTAGGTTGGGGGCCTAATGAAAAACTGTTTTTT
TRBJ1-1 | TRBD1 | TRBV19 | - | CASSIEGQEFEAFF | TGTGCCAGTAGTATAGAGGGACAGGAGTTTGAAGCTTTCTTT
TRBJ2-3 | - | TRBV11-3 | - | CASSLDLRDTQYF | TGTGCCAGCAGCTTAGATCTGAGAGATACGCAGTATTTT
TRBJ2-5 | - | TRBV6-6 | - | CASRTRETQYF | TGTGCCAGCAGGACGAGGGAGACCCAGTACTTC
TRBJ1-3 | TRBD1 | TRBV18 | - | CASSPIEQGAIGNTIYF | TGTGCCAGCTCACCAATTGAACAGGGGGCGATCGGAAACACCATATATTTT
TRBJ1-1 | TRBD1 | TRBV15 | - | CATSRTGGAGEAFF | TGTGCCACCAGCAGAACAGGGGGCGCGGGTGAAGCTTTCTTT
TRBJ2-2 | - | TRBV10-3 | once | CAITADNTGELFF | TGTGCCATCACTGCGGATAACACCGGGGAGCTGTTTTTT
TRBJ2-6 | TRBD1 | TRBV19 | - | CASSRDSSSGANVLTF | TGTGCCAGTAGTAGGGACAGTTCCTCTGGGGCCAACGTCCTGACTTTC
TRBJ2-3 | TRBD1 | TRBV28 | - | CASSLLRDRGSDTQYF | TGTGCCAGCAGTTTATTACGGGACAGGGGATCAGATACGCAGTATTTT
TRBJ2-5 | TRBD1 | TRBV5-1 | - | CASSSQGPQETQYF | TGCGCCAGCAGCTCACAGGGGCCCCAAGAGACCCAGTACTTC
TRBJ1-1 | TRBD1 | TRBV6-6 | - | CASSMTGFEAFF | TGTGCCAGCAGTATGACAGGGTTTGAAGCTTTCTTT
TRBJ1-2 | - | TRBV12-5 | - | CASGLVLDLGDINYGYTF | TGTGCTAGTGGTTTGGTATTGGATCTTGGAGATATTAACTATGGCTACACCTTC
TRBJ2-1 | TRBD1 | TRBV29-1 | - | CSVEHRTGVNNEQFF | TGCAGCGTTGAGCACCGGACAGGGGTTAACAATGAGCAGTTCTTC
TRBJ1-2 | - | TRBV5-1 | - | CASSPGDTYGYTF | TGCGCCAGCAGCCCCGGGGACACATATGGCTACACCTTC
TRBJ2-3 | - | TRBV2 | - | CASSEVGAASTDTQYF | TGTGCCAGCAGTGAAGTGGGAGCGGCCAGCACAGATACGCAGTATTTT
TRBJ2-7 | - | TRBV11-3 | - | CASSGSSYEQYF | TGTGCCAGCAGCGGGAGCTCCTACGAGCAGTACTTC
TRBJ2-7 | - | TRBV30 | - | CAWSVEAGRGYEQYF | TGTGCCTGGAGTGTGGAGGCGGGCAGGGGCTACGAGCAGTACTTC
TRBJ1-2 | TRBD1 | TRBV19 | - | CASRHRGQGPLGGYTF | TGTGCCAGTAGACACCGGGGACAGGGGCCGCTCGGAGGCTACACCTTC
TRBJ1-3 | TRBD1 | TRBV7-8 | - | CASSLDRGSSGNTIYF | TGTGCCAGCAGCTTAGACAGGGGTTCCTCTGGAAACACCATATATTTT
TRBJ2-7 | - | TRBV10-3 | - | CAISQGVRSSYEQYF | TGTGCCATCAGCCAAGGGGTTCGATCCTCCTACGAGCAGTACTTC
TRBJ2-2 | TRBD2 | TRBV30 | - | CAWTMGLAGTGELFF | TGTGCCTGGACCATGGGACTAGCGGGTACCGGGGAGCTGTTTTTT
TRBJ1-3 | - | TRBV2 | - | CASSERSGNTIYF | TGTGCCAGCAGTGAGAGGTCTGGAAACACCATATATTTT
TRBJ1-2 | TRBD1 | TRBV18 | - | CASSQTGTANYGYTF | TGTGCCAGCTCTCAAACCGGGACAGCTAACTATGGCTACACCTTC
TRBJ1-4 | TRBD1 | TRBV13 | - | CASSLTGADEKLFF | TGTGCCAGCAGCTTGACAGGGGCGGATGAAAAACTGTTTTTT
TRBJ2-6 | TRBD2 | TRBV6-4 | - | CASRASGGSGANVLTF | TGTGCCAGCAGAGCTAGCGGGGGCTCTGGGGCCAACGTCCTGACTTTC
TRBJ2-7 | - | TRBV7-2 | - | CASSWTLSSYEQYF | TGTGCCAGCAGCTGGACTCTTAGCTCCTACGAGCAGTACTTC
TRBJ1-2 | - | TRBV7-9 | - | CASSITQGNYGYTF | TGTGCCAGCAGCATCACTCAGGGTAACTATGGCTACACCTTC
TRBJ2-2 | - | TRBV14 | - | CASSQGINTGELFF | TGTGCCAGCAGCCAAGGTATCAACACCGGGGAGCTGTTTTTT
TRBJ2-2 | TRBD1 | TRBV7-2 | once | CASSLNLQGAVTGELFF | TGTGCCAGCAGCTTGAACCTACAGGGGGCGGTCACCGGGGAGCTGTTTTTT